This TCR beta chain was captured by sequencing in a study of blood T cell repertoires in COVID-19. V shed 2 bases and J 2 bases; nucleotides not matched to a gene: 19. Germline V CDR1 and CDR2: SGHVS, FQNEAQ. The CDR3 spans 20 residues. In the study's own analysis: The assay estimated nucleated cells by amplifying reference gene primers. This table comes from immunoSEQ multiplex PCR, and its TCRdb copy is limited to in-frame clones, with some not included. From that table come the V and J calls and clone size; the DNA was used to work out D and trimming. In the table there are 130,000 to 150,000 clones, around nine tenths of which are singletons.

Sequencing used peripheral blood. The source of this sequence is a human donor in a cohort sampled during active COVID-19. The chain couples TRBV7-8 to TRBJ2-3; TRBD2 matches 7 bases. CDR3 coding DNA: TGTGCCAGCAGCTTAAGGCATGCGGGAGCCAGCCTGACGTACACAGATACGCAGTATTTT. Its protein product is CASSLRHAGASLTYTDTQYF.